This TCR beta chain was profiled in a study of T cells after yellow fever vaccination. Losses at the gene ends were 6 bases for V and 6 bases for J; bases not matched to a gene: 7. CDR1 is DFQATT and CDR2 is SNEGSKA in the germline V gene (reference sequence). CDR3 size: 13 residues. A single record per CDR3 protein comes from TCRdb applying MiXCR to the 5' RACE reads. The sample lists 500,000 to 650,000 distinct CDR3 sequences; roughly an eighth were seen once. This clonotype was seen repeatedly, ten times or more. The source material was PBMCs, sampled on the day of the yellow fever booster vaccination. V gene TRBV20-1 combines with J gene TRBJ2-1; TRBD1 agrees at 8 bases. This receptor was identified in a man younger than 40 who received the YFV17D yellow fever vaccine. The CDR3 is CSATQGAGNEQFF. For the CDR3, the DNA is TGCAGTGCCACCCAGGGGGCGGGCAATGAGCAGTTCTTC.